The sequence of this T cell receptor (beta chain) was determined in a study of blood T cell repertoires in COVID-19. In the study overall: Both acute and convalescent COVID-19 samples were obtained from the United States, Italy and Spain. In each case, the material was cDNA or gDNA derived from T cells, B-cell-depleted T cells, or PBMCs.

Per the original data handling: Amplified reference gene primers provided the basis for estimating nucleated cell counts. Assay used: immunoSEQ multiplex PCR; TCRdb lists only in-frame clones, some missing. From that table come the V and J calls and clone size; the DNA was used to work out D and trimming. The sample records some 45,000 clones, more than 70% being singletons. The receptor comes from a man aged 65 to 85 with acute or convalescent COVID-19. Input material: peripheral blood.

CDR3 DNA: TGTGCCAGCACCCCTTACCCGGGACAGGGGGAGGGCTACACCTTC. Its protein product is CASTPYPGQGEGYTF. The rearrangement links TRBV6-5 to TRBJ1-2; TRBD1 aligns across 11 bases. This CDR3 region has 15 residues. The germline CDR1 and CDR2 sequences are MNHEY and SVGAGI. Trimming removed 7 bases from V and 8 bases from J; junction bases left unmatched: 12.